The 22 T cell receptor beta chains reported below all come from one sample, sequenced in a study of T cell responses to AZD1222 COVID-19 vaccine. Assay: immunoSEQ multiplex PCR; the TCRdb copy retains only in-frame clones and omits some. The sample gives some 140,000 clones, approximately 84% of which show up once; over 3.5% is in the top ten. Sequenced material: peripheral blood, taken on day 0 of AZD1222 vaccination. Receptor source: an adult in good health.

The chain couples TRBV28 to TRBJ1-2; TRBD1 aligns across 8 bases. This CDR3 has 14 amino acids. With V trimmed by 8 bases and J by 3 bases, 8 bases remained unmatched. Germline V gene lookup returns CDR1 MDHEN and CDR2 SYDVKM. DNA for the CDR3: TGTGCCAGCCTCAGGGGGCAGGCAGACTATGGCTACACCTTC. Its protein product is CASLRGQADYGYTF.

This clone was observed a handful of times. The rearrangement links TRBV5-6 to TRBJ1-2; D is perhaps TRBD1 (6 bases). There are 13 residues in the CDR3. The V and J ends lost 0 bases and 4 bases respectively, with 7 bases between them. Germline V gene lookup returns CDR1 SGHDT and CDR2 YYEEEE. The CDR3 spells CASSLDRAYGYTF. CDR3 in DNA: TGTGCCAGCAGCTTGGACAGGGCCTATGGCTACACCTTC.

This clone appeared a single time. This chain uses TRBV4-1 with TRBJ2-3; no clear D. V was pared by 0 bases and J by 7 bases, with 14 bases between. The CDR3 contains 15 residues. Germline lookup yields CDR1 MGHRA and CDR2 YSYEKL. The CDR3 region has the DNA TGCGCCAGCAGCCAAGATACCTTCGGCTATAATACGCAGTATTTT. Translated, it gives CASSQDTFGYNTQYF.

DNA for the CDR3: TGTGCCAGTAGTAACCAAGGTCGTCAGGGAAACCACGAGCAGTACTTC. Encoded protein: CASSNQGRQGNHEQYF. The chain combines TRBV19 with TRBJ2-7, with a tentative D call TRBD1 (5 bases). Germline CDR1 reads LNHDA; CDR2 reads SQIVND (reference sequence). The CDR3 has 16 amino acids. V lost 4 bases to trimming and J lost 5 bases, with 21 bases between them.

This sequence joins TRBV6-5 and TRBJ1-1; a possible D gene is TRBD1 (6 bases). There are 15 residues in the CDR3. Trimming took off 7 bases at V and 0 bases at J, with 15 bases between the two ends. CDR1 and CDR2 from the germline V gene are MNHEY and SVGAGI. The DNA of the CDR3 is TGTGCCAGCACTTCCGGGACAAACATGAACACTGAAGCTTTCTTT. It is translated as CASTSGTNMNTEAFF.

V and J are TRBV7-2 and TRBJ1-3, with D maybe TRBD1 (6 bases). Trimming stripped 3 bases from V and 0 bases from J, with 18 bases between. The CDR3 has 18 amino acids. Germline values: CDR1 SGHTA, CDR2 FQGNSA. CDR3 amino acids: CASSFYARQADSGNTIYF. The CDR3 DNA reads TGTGCCAGCAGCTTTTATGCTCGACAGGCGGACTCTGGAAACACCATATATTTT.

This CDR3 is CASRQDYGYTF. Here the CDR3 DNA reads TGTGCCAGCCGACAGGACTATGGCTACACCTTC. The chain carries TRBV2 and TRBJ1-2; tentatively, D is TRBD1 (6 bases). The CDR3 is made up of 11 amino acids. Germline loops: CDR1 SNHLY, CDR2 FYNNEI. V dropped 8 bases and J dropped 3 bases, with 7 bases sitting between them.

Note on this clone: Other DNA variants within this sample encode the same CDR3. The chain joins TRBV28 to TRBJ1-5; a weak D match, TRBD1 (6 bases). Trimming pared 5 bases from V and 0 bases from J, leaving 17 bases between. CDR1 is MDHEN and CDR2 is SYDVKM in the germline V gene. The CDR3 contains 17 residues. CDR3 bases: TGTGCCAGCAGTCGCCAGGGGAGGGGCTATAGCAATCAGCCCCAGCATTTT. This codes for CASSRQGRGYSNQPQHF. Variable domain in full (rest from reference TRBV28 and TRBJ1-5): DVKVTQSSRYLVKRTGEKVFLECVQDMDHENMFWYRQDPGLGLRLIYFSYDVKMKEKGDIPEGYSVSREKKERFSLILESASTNQTSMYLCASSRQGRGYSNQPQHFGDGTRLSIL.

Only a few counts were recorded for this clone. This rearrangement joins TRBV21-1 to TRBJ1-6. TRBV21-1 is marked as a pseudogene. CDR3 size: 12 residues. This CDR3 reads CASSKGGSPLHF. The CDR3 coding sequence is TGTGCCAGCAGCAAAGGGGGTTCACCCCTCCACTTT.

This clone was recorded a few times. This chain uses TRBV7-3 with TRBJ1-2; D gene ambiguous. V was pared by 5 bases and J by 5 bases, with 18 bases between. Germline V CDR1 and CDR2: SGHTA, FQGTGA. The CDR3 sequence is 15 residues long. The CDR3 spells CASSPAGSSVYGYTF. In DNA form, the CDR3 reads TGTGCCAGCAGCCCAGCGGGGTCTAGCGTTTATGGCTACACCTTC.

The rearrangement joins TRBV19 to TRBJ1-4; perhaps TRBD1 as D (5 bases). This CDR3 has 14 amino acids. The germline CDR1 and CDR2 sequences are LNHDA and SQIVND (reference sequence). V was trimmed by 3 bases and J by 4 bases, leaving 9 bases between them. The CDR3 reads CASSMGQYNEKLFF. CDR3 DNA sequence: TGTGCCAGTAGTATGGGGCAGTATAATGAAAAACTGTTTTTT.

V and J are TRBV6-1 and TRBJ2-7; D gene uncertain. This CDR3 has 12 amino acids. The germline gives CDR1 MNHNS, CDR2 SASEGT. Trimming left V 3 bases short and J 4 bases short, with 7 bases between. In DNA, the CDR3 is TGTGCCAGCAGTGAGAGGAGTTACGAGCAGTACTTC. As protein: CASSERSYEQYF.

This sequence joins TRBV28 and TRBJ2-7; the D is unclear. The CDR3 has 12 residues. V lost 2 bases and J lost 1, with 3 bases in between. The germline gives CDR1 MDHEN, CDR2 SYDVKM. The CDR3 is CASSLQSYEQYF. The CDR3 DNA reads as TGTGCCAGCAGTTTACAGTCCTACGAGCAGTACTTC.

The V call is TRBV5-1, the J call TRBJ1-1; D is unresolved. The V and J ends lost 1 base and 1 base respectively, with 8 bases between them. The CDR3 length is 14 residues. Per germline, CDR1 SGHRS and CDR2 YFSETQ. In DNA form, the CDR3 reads TGCGCCAGCAGCTTGCAAGAGGGGAACACTGAAGCTTTCTTT. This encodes CASSLQEGNTEAFF.

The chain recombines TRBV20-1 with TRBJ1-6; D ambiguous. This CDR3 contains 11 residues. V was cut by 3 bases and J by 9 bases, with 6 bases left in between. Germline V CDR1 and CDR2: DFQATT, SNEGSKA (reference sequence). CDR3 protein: CSASEGSPLHF. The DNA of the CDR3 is TGCAGTGCTAGCGAAGGTTCACCCCTCCACTTT.

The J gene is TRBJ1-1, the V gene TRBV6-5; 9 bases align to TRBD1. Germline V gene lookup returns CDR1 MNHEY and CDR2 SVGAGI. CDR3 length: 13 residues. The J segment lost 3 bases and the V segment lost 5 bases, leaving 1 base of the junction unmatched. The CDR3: CASSRTGDTEAFF. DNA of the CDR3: TGTGCCAGCAGTAGGACAGGGGACACTGAAGCTTTCTTT.

The CDR3 nucleotides read TGTGCCACCAGCAGAGATCAGGGGAACACTGAAGCTTTCTTT. It yields the protein CATSRDQGNTEAFF. The chain employs TRBV15 and TRBJ1-1; D is possibly TRBD1 (5 bases). Germline V gives CDR1 LNHNV, CDR2 YYDKDF (reference sequence). The CDR3 sequence is 14 residues long. The V end lost 0 bases, the J end lost 1 base, and 6 bases lay between the germline ends. Based on the CDR3 plus reference TRBV15 and TRBJ1-1, the full variable domain is DAMVIQNPRYQVTQFGKPVTLSCSQTLNHNVMYWYQQKSSQAPKLLFHYYDKDFNNEADTPDNFQSRRPNTSFCFLDIRSPGLGDTAMYLCATSRDQGNTEAFFGQGTRLTVV.

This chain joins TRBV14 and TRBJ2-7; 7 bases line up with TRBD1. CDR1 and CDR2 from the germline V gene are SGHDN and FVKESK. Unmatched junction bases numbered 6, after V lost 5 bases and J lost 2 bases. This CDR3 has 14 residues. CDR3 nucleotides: TGTGCCAGCAGCGATGGACAGGTAACCTACGAGCAGTACTTC. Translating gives CASSDGQVTYEQYF.

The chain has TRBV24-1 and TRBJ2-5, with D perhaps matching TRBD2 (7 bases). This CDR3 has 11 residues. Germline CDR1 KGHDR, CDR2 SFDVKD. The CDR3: CGRGGAETQYF. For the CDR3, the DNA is TGTGGGAGGGGGGGCGCAGAGACCCAGTACTTC.

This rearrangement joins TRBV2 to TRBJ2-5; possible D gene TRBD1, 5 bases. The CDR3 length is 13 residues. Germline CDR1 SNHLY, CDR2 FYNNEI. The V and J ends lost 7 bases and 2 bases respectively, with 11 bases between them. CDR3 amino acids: CASKAREQETQYF. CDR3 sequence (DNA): TGTGCCAGCAAGGCCAGGGAACAAGAGACCCAGTACTTC.

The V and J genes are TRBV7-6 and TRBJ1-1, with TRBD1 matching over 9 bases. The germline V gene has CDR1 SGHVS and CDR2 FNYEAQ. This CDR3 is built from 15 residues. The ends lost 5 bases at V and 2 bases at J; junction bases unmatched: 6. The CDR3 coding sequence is TGTGCCAGCAGCCCCGAGGACAGGGGTAACACTGAAGCTTTCTTT. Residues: CASSPEDRGNTEAFF. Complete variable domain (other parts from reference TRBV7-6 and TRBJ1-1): GAGVSQSPRYKVTKRGQDVALRCDPISGHVSLYWYRQALGQGPEFLTYFNYEAQQDKSGLPNDRFSAERPEGSISTLTIQRTEQRDSAMYRCASSPEDRGNTEAFFGQGTRLTVV.

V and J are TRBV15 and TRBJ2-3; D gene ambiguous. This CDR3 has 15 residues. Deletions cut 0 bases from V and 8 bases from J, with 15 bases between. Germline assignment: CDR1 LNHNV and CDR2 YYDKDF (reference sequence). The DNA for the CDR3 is TGTGCCACCAGCAGAGATAGGGTAGTATACGGTACGCAGTATTTT. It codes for CATSRDRVVYGTQYF.